The sequence of this T cell receptor (beta chain) was determined in a study of shared clonotypes between healthy human individuals. Overall study context: The cohort comprised a couple of women and a few men. Their ages spanned 18 to 49 years. Overall study results and limits: Though the depth was large, rarefaction showed that sorted-subset sequencing was incomplete. Represented diversity, genetic and exposure-history alike, was limited by few donors.

The data were produced by immunoSEQ multiplex PCR, yet TCRdb's version contains in-frame clones alone and is incomplete. The sample records 600,000 to 750,000 clones, 60% to 80% being singletons. A remark on this clone: As yet, its antigen is unknown.

Germline V gives CDR1 SEHNR, CDR2 FQNEAQ (reference sequence). This CDR3 region has 14 residues. V was trimmed by 5 bases and J by 1 base, leaving 11 bases between them. The sample was memory CD4+ T cells sorted from blood. The subset: CD45RA-negative fraction. This TCR came from a woman aged 25 to 39 in good health. The chain combines TRBV7-9 with TRBJ1-1; D is ambiguous. The CDR3 DNA is TGTGCCAGCAGCCGGTTCGCTGGGAACACTGAAGCTTTCTTT. Translated: CASSRFAGNTEAFF.